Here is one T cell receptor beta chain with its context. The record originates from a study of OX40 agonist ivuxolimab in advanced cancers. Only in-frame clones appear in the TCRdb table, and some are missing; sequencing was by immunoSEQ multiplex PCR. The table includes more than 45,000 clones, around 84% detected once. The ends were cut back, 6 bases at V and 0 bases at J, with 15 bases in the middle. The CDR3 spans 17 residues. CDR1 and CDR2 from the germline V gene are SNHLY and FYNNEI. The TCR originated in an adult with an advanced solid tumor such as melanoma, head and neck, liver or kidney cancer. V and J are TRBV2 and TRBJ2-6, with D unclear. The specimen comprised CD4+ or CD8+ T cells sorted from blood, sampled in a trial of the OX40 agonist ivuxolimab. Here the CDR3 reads CASRLARYISGANVLTF. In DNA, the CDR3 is TGTGCCAGCAGGCTTGCGCGTTATATCTCTGGGGCCAACGTCCTGACTTTC.